These 28 T cell receptor beta chains originate from one sample sequenced in a study of CD8 T cells in Susac syndrome. An input of about 0.45 to 1 ug of RNA was subjected to reverse transcription using random hexamers. TCRdb analysed the immunoSEQ multiplex PCR reads with MiXCR anew, one entry per CDR3 protein. The sample yields about 140,000 distinct CDR3 sequences, 95% seen once. Sequencing was performed on CD4+ T cells from PBMCs. The receptors stem from a human donor with Susac syndrome.

This chain joins TRBV10-3 and TRBJ2-5, with D tentatively TRBD1 (6 bases). CDR1 and CDR2 from the germline V gene are ENHRY and SYGVKD. V lost 6 bases to trimming and J lost 3 bases, with 8 bases between them. The CDR3 spans 12 residues. The CDR3 nucleotides are TGTGCCATCAGCCCAGGGGAAGAGACCCAGTACTTC. Encoded protein: CAISPGEETQYF.

This chain connects TRBV4-2 to TRBJ2-5; D not resolved. This CDR3 comprises 13 residues. Trimming removed 4 bases at V and 2 bases at J, with 8 bases between. Germline V lookup: CDR1 LGHNA, CDR2 YNFKEQ. The CDR3 region has the DNA TGTGCCAGCAGCCCGGACCTACAAGAGACCCAGTACTTC. Translation: CASSPDLQETQYF.

The V call is TRBV6-5, the J call TRBJ1-1; TRBD1 is a possible D gene (5 bases). CDR3 length equals 17 residues. Trimming removed 2 bases from V and 0 bases from J, with 16 bases in between. Germline values: CDR1 MNHEY, CDR2 SVGAGI. The chain's CDR3 is CASSYPDVTVLNTEAFF. As DNA, the CDR3 is TGTGCCAGCAGTTACCCCGATGTGACAGTTTTGAACACTGAAGCTTTCTTT.

The chain has TRBV24-1 and TRBJ2-2; unclear D gene. V lost 7 bases and J lost 8, with 13 bases in between. The CDR3 has 13 amino acids. Germline loops: CDR1 KGHDR, CDR2 SFDVKD. The CDR3 DNA reads TGTGCCACCAGCGCTGGACCCCGGGGGGAGCTGTTTTTT. Translated: CATSAGPRGELFF.

The chain combines TRBV2 with TRBJ2-5; no reliable D call. V dropped 1 base and J dropped 7 bases, with 10 bases sitting between them. Germline values: CDR1 SNHLY, CDR2 FYNNEI. The CDR3 sequence is 13 residues long. The CDR3, as DNA: TGTGCCAGCAGTGAAGACAAATGGCGGACCCAGTACTTC. Translation gives CASSEDKWRTQYF. Filled out from reference TRBV2 and TRBJ2-5, the complete variable domain reads EPEVTQTPSHQVTQMGQEVILRCVPISNHLYFYWYRQILGQKVEFLVSFYNNEISEKSEIFDDQFSVERPDGSNFTLKIRSTKLEDSAMYFCASSEDKWRTQYFGPGTRLLVL.

This rearrangement joins TRBV5-4 to TRBJ1-2; 7 nucleotides agree with TRBD1. The germline gives CDR1 SGHNT, CDR2 YYREEE (reference sequence). J gave up 4 bases and V 3 bases, and 6 bases lay outside the gene matches. This CDR3 has 14 residues. The CDR3 nucleotides are TGTGCCAGCAGCTCTCAGGGGGGTTCCTATGGCTACACCTTC. Encoded protein: CASSSQGGSYGYTF.

V and J are TRBV5-6 and TRBJ2-7; D is unresolved. The germline V and J ends were trimmed by 1 base and 6 bases, with 5 bases remaining between them. CDR1 and CDR2 (germline): SGHDT, YYEEEE. This CDR3 spans 11 amino acids. CDR3 sequence: CASSLRVEQYF. CDR3 in DNA: TGTGCCAGCAGCTTGCGGGTCGAGCAGTACTTC.

CDR3 bases: TGTGCCCTAGGAGGTCACCAAGAGACCCAGTACTTC. Its translation is CALGGHQETQYF. V is TRBV7-9 and J is TRBJ2-5; D is possibly TRBD2 (5 bases). The CDR3 runs to 12 residues. V lost 11 bases and J lost 0, with 10 bases in between. CDR1 is SEHNR, CDR2 FQNEAQ, per germline (reference sequence).

The rearrangement links TRBV11-3 to TRBJ2-3; either TRBD1 or TRBD2 may supply D (5 bases each). This CDR3 is built from 14 residues. The V gene lost 5 bases and the J gene lost 3 bases, with 12 bases spanning the gap. The V gene's germline CDR1 is SGHNT and CDR2 YENEEA. The CDR3 spells CASSRWGTTDTQYF. CDR3 DNA: TGTGCCAGCAGCCGCTGGGGGACGACAGATACGCAGTATTTT.

The chain is built from TRBV20-1 and TRBJ2-7; TRBD1 aligns across 7 bases. The V gene's germline CDR1 is DFQATT and CDR2 SNEGSKA (reference sequence). This CDR3 contains 14 residues. J gave up 2 bases and V 0 bases, and 4 bases lay outside the gene matches. The CDR3 loop reads CSAREWTGTYEQYF. The CDR3 DNA sequence: TGCAGTGCTAGAGAATGGACAGGTACCTACGAGCAGTACTTC.

V and J are TRBV4-1 and TRBJ2-5, with a possible D match to TRBD2 (6 bases). V was cut by 3 bases and J by 4 bases, with 15 bases left in between. Germline loops: CDR1 MGHRA, CDR2 YSYEKL. The CDR3 sequence is 15 residues long. Here the CDR3 reads CASSQTTRGGETQYF. CDR3 nucleotide sequence: TGCGCCAGCAGCCAGACGACCCGGGGAGGAGAGACCCAGTACTTC.

The chain has TRBV20-1 and TRBJ2-3; D might be TRBD1 (6 bases). Germline values: CDR1 DFQATT, CDR2 SNEGSKA (reference sequence). The V and J ends lost 0 bases and 0 bases respectively, with 7 bases between them. The CDR3 extends over 14 amino acids. CDR3 in amino acids: CSARETGSTDTQYF. The CDR3 DNA sequence: TGCAGTGCTAGAGAGACAGGCAGCACAGATACGCAGTATTTT.

The chain couples TRBV5-1 to TRBJ1-2; D is uncertain. The CDR3 contains 13 residues. V dropped 0 bases and J dropped 2 bases, with 5 bases sitting between them. Germline V gives CDR1 SGHRS, CDR2 YFSETQ. This chain's CDR3 is CASSLGYNYGYTF. The CDR3 nucleotides read TGCGCCAGCAGCTTGGGCTACAACTATGGCTACACCTTC.

This chain connects TRBV4-2 to TRBJ1-1, with 7 bases aligning to TRBD1. Germline-derived CDR1 and CDR2 are LGHNA and YNFKEQ. Trimming at V came to 3 bases and at J to 5 bases, leaving 6 bases not matched to a gene. The length of the CDR3 is 14 residues. In nucleotides, the CDR3 is TGTGCCAGCAGCCACCCCACAGGGGAAACTGAAGCTTTCTTT. Its protein product is CASSHPTGETEAFF.

This chain uses TRBV28 with TRBJ2-4; D gene ambiguous. The germline CDR1 and CDR2 sequences are MDHEN and SYDVKM. V gave up 4 bases and J gave up 2 bases, with 15 bases separating them. The CDR3 contains 16 residues. The CDR3 spells CASSSRPGGTKNIQYF. CDR3 DNA: TGTGCCAGCAGTTCCCGTCCCGGTGGGACCAAAAACATTCAGTACTTC.

The J gene is TRBJ2-5, the V gene TRBV15; D is uncertain. The CDR3 length is 13 residues. Between the trimmed V and J ends, which lost 0 bases and 5 bases, there was a span of 7 bases. Germline values: CDR1 LNHNV, CDR2 YYDKDF (reference sequence). The CDR3 DNA is TGTGCCACCAGCAGAGATCAGTCGGAGACCCAGTACTTC. Protein sequence: CATSRDQSETQYF.

This chain joins TRBV12-3 or TRBV12-4 and TRBJ1-1; D remains unclear. Trimming removed 5 bases at V and 3 bases at J, with 19 bases between. This CDR3 has 16 residues. For the CDR3, the DNA is TGTGCCAGCAGTCCTGCCCGTGGAGCTGGAGACACTGAAGCTTTCTTT. Its protein product is CASSPARGAGDTEAFF.

V gene TRBV30 combines with J gene TRBJ1-2; 7 nucleotides agree with TRBD1. In germline, CDR1 is GTSNPN, CDR2 SVGIG (reference sequence). Trimming removed 3 bases from V and 4 bases from J; junction bases left unmatched: 20. This CDR3 comprises 18 residues. CDR3 loop: CAWRGVDINRGYPYGYTF. The CDR3 bases are TGTGCCTGGAGAGGAGTCGATATCAACAGGGGATATCCCTATGGCTACACCTTC.

The chain joins TRBV2 to TRBJ1-1; 7 bases match TRBD1. The CDR3 extends over 13 amino acids. Per germline, CDR1 SNHLY and CDR2 FYNNEI. V lost 7 bases and J lost 5; bases outside the gene matches: 7. The CDR3 DNA follows: TGTGCCAGCACGGGACAGCTCAATACTGAAGCTTTCTTT. Translated: CASTGQLNTEAFF.

The chain links TRBV20-1 to TRBJ2-7; no reliable D call. The germline gives CDR1 DFQATT, CDR2 SNEGSKA (reference sequence). The CDR3 runs 11 residues. Trimming shortened V by 3 bases and J by 4 bases, and 7 bases separated the two germline ends. The CDR3 DNA reads TGCAGTGCTAGTGACGGTTACGAGCAGTACTTC. This codes for CSASDGYEQYF.

This rearrangement joins TRBV7-3 to TRBJ2-1; no clear D gene. Germline V gene data show CDR1 as SGHTA and CDR2 as FQGTGA. CDR3 length equals 15 residues. Trimming left V 2 bases short and J 3 bases short, with 11 bases between. Here the CDR3 DNA reads TGTGCCAGCAGCTTAGGATGGGCGAACTACAATGAGCAGTTCTTC. Its protein product is CASSLGWANYNEQFF.

V and J are TRBV6-5 and TRBJ1-2; D is unresolved. This CDR3 contains 14 residues. The germline gives CDR1 MNHEY, CDR2 SVGAGI. V gave up 0 bases and J gave up 4 bases, with 9 bases separating them. CDR3 DNA: TGTGCCAGCAGTTACTCGGTGGCCCCCTATGGCTACACCTTC. Amino acids: CASSYSVAPYGYTF.

The CDR3 nucleotides are TGCAGTGCTACGGGGGGGACTAGCGAACACACAGATACGCAGTATTTT. Translated, it gives CSATGGTSEHTDTQYF. V is TRBV20-1 and J is TRBJ2-3, with 10 bases matching TRBD2. The CDR3 length is 16 residues. Germline-derived CDR1 and CDR2 are DFQATT and SNEGSKA (reference sequence). J gave up 2 bases and V 4 bases, and 9 bases lay outside the gene matches.

This clonotype was observed once. This sequence joins TRBV2 and TRBJ2-5, with 9 bases identical to TRBD2. After removal of 4 bases from V and 7 bases from J, the junction contained 10 bases not matched to a gene. CDR3 length: 15 residues. Germline assignment: CDR1 SNHLY and CDR2 FYNNEI. The CDR3 loop reads CASSARGGEEATQYF. CDR3 coding DNA: TGTGCCAGCAGTGCCCGCGGGGGGGAAGAAGCGACCCAGTACTTC.

The CDR3 DNA reads TGTGCCAGCTCACCAGCAACCTCCTATAATTCACCCCTCCACTTT. Encoded protein: CASSPATSYNSPLHF. The chain carries TRBV18 and TRBJ1-6, with unresolved D. The CDR3 extends over 15 amino acids. The ends were cut back, 2 bases at V and 0 bases at J, with 5 bases in the middle. CDR1 and CDR2 from the germline V gene are KGHSH and LQKENI.

The gene calls are TRBV3-1 and TRBJ2-1; D unresolved. The CDR3 contains 13 residues. Trimming stripped 1 base from V and 11 bases from J, with 12 bases between. The V gene's germline CDR1 is LGHDT and CDR2 YNNKEL (reference sequence). Written as DNA, the CDR3 is TGTGCCAGCAGCCAAGGGGGTGGGATGAAGCAGTTCTTC. Its translation is CASSQGGGMKQFF.

This chain links TRBV15 with TRBJ2-1; D is uncertain. V dropped 1 base and J dropped 3 bases, with 4 bases sitting between them. CDR1 LNHNV and CDR2 YYDKDF come from the germline V gene (reference sequence). The length of the CDR3 is 13 residues. Here the CDR3 reads CATSRGNYNEQFF. CDR3 nucleotide sequence: TGTGCCACCAGCAGAGGCAACTACAATGAGCAGTTCTTC.

CDR3 sequence reads: CASSLGQGRRTEAFF. The CDR3 bases are TGCGCCAGCAGCCTGGGACAGGGCAGGAGGACTGAAGCTTTCTTT. The V gene is TRBV4-3, the J gene TRBJ1-1, with 9 bases identical to TRBD1. The ends lost 4 bases at V and 5 bases at J; junction bases unmatched: 8. Per germline, CDR1 LGHNA and CDR2 YSLEER. The CDR3 is made up of 15 amino acids.